This paragraph reports one TCR beta chain. The PCR employed 60 Vbeta primers together with 13 Jbeta primers. Sequencing was performed with immunoSEQ multiplex PCR; in TCRdb, only in-frame clones are kept and a portion is missing. Of 200,000 to 250,000 clones in the sample, 60% to 80% were seen once. Germline loops: CDR1 SGHRS, CDR2 YFSETQ. Trimming took 3 bases from V and 5 from J; bases not matched to a gene: 10. The CDR3 consists of 15 residues. These data come from a study of cytomegalovirus exposure and HLA in healthy donors. The receptor was derived from a male donor in good health and CMV-seronegative. The chain is built from TRBV5-1 and TRBJ2-7; 8 nucleotides align to TRBD1. The material sequenced was PBMCs. The CDR3 sequence is CASSSNQGAENEQYF. As DNA, the CDR3 is TGCGCCAGCAGCTCAAACCAGGGGGCGGAGAACGAGCAGTACTTC. Complete variable domain (other parts from reference TRBV5-1 and TRBJ2-7): KAGVTQTPRYLIKTRGQQVTLSCSPISGHRSVSWYQQTPGQGLQFLFEYFSETQRNKGNFPGRFSGRQFSNSRSEMNVSTLELGDSALYLCASSSNQGAENEQYFGPGTRLTVT.